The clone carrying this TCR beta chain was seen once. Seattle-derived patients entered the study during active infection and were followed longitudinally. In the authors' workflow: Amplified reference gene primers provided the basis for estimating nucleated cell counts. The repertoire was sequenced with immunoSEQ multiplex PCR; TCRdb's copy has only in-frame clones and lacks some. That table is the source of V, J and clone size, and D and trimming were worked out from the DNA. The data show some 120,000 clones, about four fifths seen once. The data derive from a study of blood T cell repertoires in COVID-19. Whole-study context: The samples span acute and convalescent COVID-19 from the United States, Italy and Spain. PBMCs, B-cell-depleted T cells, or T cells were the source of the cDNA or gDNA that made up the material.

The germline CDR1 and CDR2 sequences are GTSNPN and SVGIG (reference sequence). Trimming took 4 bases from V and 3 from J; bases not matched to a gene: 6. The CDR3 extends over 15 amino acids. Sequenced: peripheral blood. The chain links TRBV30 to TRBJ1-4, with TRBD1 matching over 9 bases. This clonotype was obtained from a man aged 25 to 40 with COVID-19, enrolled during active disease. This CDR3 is CAWKQGAFANEKLFF. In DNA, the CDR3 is TGTGCCTGGAAACAGGGGGCTTTCGCTAATGAAAAACTGTTTTTT.